This T cell receptor (beta chain) was profiled in a study of Ad26.COV2.S vaccination and SARS-CoV-2 variants. The study, taken as a whole, reports: Analyses that measured TCR breadth and depth may have underestimated total T cell responses. Substantial breadth was reported for post-vaccination spike-specific CD8+ and CD4+ T cells.

About this clone itself: What it binds is not known.

Profiled with immunoSEQ multiplex PCR; TCRdb holds only in-frame clones, not every one. Among nearly 95,000 clones listed, approximately 82% were seen once. The CDR3 is made up of 17 amino acids. The germline gives CDR1 MDHEN, CDR2 SYDVKM. J gave up 4 bases and V 0 bases, and 6 bases lay outside the gene matches. This receptor was taken from a human donor who had recovered from COVID-19. The sample was peripheral blood, taken after recovery from COVID-19. The gene calls are TRBV28 and TRBJ2-1, with 10 nucleotides matching TRBD2. CDR3 nucleotide sequence: TGTGCCAGCAGTTTATGGTTAGCGGGAGGTGGATACAATGAGCAGTTCTTC. This gives the protein CASSLWLAGGGYNEQFF.